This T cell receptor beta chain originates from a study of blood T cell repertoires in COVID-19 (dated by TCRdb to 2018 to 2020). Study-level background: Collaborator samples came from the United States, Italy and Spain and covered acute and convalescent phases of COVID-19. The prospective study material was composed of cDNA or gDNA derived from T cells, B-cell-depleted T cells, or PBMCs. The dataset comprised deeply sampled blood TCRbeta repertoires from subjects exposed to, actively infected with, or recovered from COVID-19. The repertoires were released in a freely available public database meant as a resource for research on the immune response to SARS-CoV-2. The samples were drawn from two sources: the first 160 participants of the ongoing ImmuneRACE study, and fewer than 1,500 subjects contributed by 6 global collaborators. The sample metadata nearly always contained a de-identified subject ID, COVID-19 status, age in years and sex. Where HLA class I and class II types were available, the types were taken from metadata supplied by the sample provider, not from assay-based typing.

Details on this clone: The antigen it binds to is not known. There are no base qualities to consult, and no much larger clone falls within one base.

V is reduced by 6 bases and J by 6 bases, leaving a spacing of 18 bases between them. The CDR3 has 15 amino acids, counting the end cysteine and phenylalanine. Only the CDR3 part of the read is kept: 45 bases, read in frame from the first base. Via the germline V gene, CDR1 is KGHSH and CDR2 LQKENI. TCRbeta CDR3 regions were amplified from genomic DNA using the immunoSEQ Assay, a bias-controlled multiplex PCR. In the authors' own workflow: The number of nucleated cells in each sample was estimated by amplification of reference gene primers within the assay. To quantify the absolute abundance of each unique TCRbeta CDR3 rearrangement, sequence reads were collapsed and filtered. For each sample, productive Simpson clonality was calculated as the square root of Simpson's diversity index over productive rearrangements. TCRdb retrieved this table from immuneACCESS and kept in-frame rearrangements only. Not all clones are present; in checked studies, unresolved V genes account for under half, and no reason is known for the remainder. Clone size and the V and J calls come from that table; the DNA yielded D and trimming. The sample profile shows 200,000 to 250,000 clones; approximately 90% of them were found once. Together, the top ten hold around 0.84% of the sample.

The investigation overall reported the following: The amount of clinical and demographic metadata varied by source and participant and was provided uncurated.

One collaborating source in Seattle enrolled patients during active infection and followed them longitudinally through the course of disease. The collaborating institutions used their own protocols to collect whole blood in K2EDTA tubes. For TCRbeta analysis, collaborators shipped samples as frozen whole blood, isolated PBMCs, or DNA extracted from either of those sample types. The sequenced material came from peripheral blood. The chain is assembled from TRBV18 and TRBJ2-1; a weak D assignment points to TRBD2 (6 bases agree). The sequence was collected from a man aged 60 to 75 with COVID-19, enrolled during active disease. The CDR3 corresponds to CASSSGPSESNEQFF. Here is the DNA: TGTGCCAGCTCGTCTGGGCCTAGCGAATCCAATGAGCAGTTCTTC. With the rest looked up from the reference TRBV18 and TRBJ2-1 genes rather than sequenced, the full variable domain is NAGVMQNPRHLVRRRGQEARLRCSPMKGHSHVYWYRQLPEEGLKFMVYLQKENIIDESGMPKERFSAEFPKEGPSILRIQQVVRGDSAAYFCASSSGPSESNEQFFGPGTRLTVL.